This T cell receptor (beta chain) stems from a study of blood T cell repertoires in COVID-19. At the level of the study: From the United States, Italy and Spain came samples of acute and convalescent COVID-19. T cells, B-cell-depleted T cells, or PBMCs provided the cDNA or gDNA that served as material.

In the original processing: For nucleated cells, counts were estimated from reference gene primer amplification. Generated by immunoSEQ multiplex PCR, the TCRdb table keeps only in-frame clones and is missing some. For V, J and clone size, that table is used; D and trimming come from the DNA. Of about 300,000 clones in the sample, around 90% are singletons; the top ten hold about 6.8%. This CDR3 comprises 15 residues. Trimming removed 5 bases at V and 2 bases at J, with 15 bases between. Germline-derived CDR1 and CDR2 are SEHNR and FQNEAQ (reference sequence). Only a few counts were recorded for this clone.

The sequenced material came from peripheral blood. This chain connects TRBV7-9 to TRBJ1-2; D is perhaps TRBD1 (5 bases). The receptor was isolated from a man younger than 30 who had recovered from COVID-19. CDR3 region: CASSPPRPGNYGYTF. The CDR3 DNA sequence: TGTGCCAGCAGCCCACCACGCCCAGGGAACTATGGCTACACCTTC.